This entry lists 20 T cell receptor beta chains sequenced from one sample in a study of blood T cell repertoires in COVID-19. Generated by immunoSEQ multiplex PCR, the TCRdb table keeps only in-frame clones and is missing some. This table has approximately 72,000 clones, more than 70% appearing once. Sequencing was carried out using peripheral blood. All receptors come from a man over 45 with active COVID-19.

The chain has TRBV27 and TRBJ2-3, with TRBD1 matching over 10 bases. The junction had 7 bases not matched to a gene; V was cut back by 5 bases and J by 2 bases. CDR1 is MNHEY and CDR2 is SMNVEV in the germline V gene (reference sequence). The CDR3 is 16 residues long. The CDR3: CASSEGQGFYTDTQYF. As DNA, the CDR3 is TGTGCCAGCAGTGAGGGACAGGGGTTCTACACAGATACGCAGTATTTT.

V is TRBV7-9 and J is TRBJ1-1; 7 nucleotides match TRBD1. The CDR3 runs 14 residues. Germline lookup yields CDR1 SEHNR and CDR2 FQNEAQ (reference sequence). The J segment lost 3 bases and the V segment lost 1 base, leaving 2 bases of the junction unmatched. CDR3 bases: TGTGCCAGCAGCTTAGAACAGGGGTACACTGAAGCTTTCTTT. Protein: CASSLEQGYTEAFF.

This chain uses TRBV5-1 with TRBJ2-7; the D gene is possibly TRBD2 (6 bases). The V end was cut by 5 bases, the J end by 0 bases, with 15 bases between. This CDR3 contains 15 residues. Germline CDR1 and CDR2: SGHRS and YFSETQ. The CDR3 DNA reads TGCGCCAGCAGGGTCGTAACGGGAGCCTCCTACGAGCAGTACTTC. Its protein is CASRVVTGASYEQYF.

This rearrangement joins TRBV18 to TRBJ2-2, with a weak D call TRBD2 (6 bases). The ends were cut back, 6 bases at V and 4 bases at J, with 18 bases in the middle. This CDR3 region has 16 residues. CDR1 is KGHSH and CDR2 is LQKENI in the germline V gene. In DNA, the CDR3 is TGTGCCAGCTCGTCAGTCCCCGACGGGGGCACCGGGGAGCTGTTTTTT. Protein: CASSSVPDGGTGELFF.

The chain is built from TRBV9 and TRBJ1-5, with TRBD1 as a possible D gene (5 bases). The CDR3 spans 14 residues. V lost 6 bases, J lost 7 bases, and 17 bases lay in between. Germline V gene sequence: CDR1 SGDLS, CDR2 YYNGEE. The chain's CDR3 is CASNGGGFGQPQHF. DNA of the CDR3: TGTGCCAGCAACGGGGGAGGGTTTGGACAGCCCCAGCATTTT.

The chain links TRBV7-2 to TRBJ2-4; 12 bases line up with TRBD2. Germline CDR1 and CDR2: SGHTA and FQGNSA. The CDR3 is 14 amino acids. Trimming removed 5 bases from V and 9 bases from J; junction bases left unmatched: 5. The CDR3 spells CASSPLAGGGIQYF. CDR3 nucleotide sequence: TGTGCCAGCAGCCCTCTAGCGGGGGGGGGCATTCAGTACTTC.

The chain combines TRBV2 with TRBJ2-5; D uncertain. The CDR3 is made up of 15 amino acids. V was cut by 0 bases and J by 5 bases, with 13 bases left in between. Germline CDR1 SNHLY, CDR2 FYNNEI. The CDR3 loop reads CASSEARSFRETQYF. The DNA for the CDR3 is TGTGCCAGCAGTGAAGCCCGTTCATTTCGGGAGACCCAGTACTTC.

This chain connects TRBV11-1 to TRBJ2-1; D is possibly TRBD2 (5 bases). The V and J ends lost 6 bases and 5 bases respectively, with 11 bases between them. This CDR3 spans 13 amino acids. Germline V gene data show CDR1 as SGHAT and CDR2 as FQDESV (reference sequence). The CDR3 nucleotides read TGTGCCAGCAGGACGAGCGGAAACAATGAGCAGTTCTTC. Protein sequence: CASRTSGNNEQFF.

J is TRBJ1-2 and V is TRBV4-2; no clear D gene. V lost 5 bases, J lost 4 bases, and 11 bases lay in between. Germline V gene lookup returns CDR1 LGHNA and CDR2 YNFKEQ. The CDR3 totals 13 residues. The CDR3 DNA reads TGTGCCAGCAGCTCTGGGGAGATCTATGGCTACACCTTC. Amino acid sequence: CASSSGEIYGYTF.

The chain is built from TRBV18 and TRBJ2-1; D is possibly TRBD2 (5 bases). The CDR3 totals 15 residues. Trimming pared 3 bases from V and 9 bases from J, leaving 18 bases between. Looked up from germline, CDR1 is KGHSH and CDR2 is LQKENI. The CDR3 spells CASSPALVDGIEQFF. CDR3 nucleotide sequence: TGTGCCAGCTCACCGGCACTAGTAGATGGTATTGAGCAGTTCTTC.

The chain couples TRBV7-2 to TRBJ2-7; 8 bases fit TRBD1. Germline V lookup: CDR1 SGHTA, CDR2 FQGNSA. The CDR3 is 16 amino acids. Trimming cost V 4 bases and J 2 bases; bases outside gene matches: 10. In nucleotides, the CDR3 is TGTGCCAGCAGCTCCATACTTACAGGGGGAGCCTACGAGCAGTACTTC. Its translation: CASSSILTGGAYEQYF.

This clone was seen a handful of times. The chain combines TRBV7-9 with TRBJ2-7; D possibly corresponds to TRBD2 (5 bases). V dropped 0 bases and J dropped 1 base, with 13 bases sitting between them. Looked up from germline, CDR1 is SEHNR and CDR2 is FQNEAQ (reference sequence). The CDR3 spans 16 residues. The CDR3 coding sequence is TGTGCCAGCAGCTTAGCAACGTGGAGGAATTCCTACGAGCAGTACTTC. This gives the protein CASSLATWRNSYEQYF.

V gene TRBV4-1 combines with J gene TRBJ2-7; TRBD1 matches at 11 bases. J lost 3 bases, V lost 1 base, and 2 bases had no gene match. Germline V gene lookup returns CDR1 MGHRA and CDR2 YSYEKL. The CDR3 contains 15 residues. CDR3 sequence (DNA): TGCGCCAGCAGCCAAGCCGGGACAGGGGGCTACGAGCAGTACTTC. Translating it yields CASSQAGTGGYEQYF.

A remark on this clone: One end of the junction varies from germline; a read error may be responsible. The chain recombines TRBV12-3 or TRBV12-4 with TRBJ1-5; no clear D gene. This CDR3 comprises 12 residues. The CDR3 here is CASSLNGRSLCF. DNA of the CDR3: TGTGCCAGCAGTTTAAATGGCAGGTCTTTATGTTTT.

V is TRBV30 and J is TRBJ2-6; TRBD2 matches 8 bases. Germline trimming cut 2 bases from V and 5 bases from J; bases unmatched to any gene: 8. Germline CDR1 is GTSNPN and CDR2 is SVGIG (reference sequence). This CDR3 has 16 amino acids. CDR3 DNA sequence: TGTGCCTGGAGTCGGGGGGGCGGTACTTGGGCCAACGTCCTGACTTTC. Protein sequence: CAWSRGGGTWANVLTF.

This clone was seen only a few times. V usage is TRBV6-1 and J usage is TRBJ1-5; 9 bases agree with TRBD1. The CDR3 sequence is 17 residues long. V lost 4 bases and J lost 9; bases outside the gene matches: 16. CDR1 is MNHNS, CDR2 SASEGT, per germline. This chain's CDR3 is CASSATWRQGVFRPQHF. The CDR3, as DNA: TGTGCCAGCAGTGCCACTTGGAGACAGGGGGTTTTCCGGCCCCAGCATTTT.

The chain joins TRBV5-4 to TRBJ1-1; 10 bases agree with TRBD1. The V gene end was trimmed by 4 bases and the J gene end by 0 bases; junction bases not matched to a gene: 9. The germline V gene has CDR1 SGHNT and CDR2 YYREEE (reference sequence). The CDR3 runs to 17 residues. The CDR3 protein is CASSTTGTGALNTEAFF. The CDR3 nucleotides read TGTGCCAGCAGCACAACCGGGACAGGGGCCTTGAACACTGAAGCTTTCTTT. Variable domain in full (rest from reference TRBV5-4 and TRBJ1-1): ETGVTQSPTHLIKTRGQQVTLRCSSQSGHNTVSWYQQALGQGPQFIFQYYREEENGRGNFPPRFSGLQFPNYSSELNVNALELDDSALYLCASSTTGTGALNTEAFFGQGTRLTVV.

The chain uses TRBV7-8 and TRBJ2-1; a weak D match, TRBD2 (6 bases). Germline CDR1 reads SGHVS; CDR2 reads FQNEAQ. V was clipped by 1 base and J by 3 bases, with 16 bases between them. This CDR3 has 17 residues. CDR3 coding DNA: TGTGCCAGCAGCTTAGGGCGTCTTGGAGCGGGCTACAATGAGCAGTTCTTC. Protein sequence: CASSLGRLGAGYNEQFF.

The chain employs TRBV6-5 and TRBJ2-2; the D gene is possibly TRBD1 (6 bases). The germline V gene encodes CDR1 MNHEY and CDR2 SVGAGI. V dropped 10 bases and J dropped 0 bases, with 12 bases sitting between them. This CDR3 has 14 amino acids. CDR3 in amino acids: CATSRDTNTGELFF. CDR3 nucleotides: TGTGCCACCTCCCGGGACACGAACACCGGGGAGCTGTTTTTT.

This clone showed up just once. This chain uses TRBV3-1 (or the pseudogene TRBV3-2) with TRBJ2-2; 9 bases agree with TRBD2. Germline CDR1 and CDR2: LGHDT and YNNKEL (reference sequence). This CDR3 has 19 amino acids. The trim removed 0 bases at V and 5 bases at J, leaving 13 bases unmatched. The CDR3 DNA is TGTGCCAGCAGCCAAGATCGGCGGTTAGCGGGAGTTGGGACCGGGGAGCTGTTTTTT. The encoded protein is CASSQDRRLAGVGTGELFF.